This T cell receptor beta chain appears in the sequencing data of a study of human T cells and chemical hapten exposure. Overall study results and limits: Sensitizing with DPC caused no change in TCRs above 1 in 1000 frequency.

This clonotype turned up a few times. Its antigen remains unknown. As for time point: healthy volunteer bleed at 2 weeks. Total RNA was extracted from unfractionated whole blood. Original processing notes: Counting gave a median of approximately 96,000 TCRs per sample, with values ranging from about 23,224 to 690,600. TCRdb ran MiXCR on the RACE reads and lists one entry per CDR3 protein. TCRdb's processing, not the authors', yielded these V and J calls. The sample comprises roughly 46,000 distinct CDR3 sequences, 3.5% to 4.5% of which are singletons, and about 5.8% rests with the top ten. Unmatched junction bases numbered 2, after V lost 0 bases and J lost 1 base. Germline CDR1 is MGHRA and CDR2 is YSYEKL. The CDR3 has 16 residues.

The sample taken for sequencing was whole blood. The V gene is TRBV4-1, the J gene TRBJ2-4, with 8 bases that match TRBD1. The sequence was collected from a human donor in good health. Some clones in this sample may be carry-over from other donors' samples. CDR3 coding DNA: TGCGCCAGCAGCCAAGATAGACAGGGGGCCAAAAACATTCAGTACTTC. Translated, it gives CASSQDRQGAKNIQYF.